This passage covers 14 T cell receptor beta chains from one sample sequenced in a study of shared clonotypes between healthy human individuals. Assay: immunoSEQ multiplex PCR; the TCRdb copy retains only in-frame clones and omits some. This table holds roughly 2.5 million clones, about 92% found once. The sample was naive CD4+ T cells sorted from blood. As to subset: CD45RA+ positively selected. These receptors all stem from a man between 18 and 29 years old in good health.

CDR3 loop: CASSQRVTGGAEAFF. CDR3 DNA: TGTGCCAGCAGTCAAAGGGTCACAGGCGGGGCTGAAGCTTTCTTT. The V call is TRBV27, the J call TRBJ1-1; TRBD1 is a possible D gene (5 bases). Germline V lookup: CDR1 MNHEY, CDR2 SMNVEV (reference sequence). V was cut by 5 bases and J by 6 bases, with 19 bases left in between. The CDR3 loop spans 15 amino acids.

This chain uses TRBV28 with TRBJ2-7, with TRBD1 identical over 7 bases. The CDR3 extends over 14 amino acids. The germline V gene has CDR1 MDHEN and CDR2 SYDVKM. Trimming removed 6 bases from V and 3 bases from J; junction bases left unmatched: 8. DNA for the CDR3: TGTGCCAGCAGCCAACTGGGACAGTTCTACGAGCAGTACTTC. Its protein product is CASSQLGQFYEQYF.

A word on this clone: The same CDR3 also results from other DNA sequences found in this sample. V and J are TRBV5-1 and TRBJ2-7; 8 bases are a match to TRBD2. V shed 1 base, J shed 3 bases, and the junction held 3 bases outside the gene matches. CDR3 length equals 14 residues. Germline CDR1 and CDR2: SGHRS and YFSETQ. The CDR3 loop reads CASSLYSGSYEQYF. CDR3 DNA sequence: TGCGCCAGCAGCTTGTACAGCGGGAGCTACGAGCAGTACTTC. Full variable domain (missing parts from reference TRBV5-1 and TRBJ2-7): KAGVTQTPRYLIKTRGQQVTLSCSPISGHRSVSWYQQTPGQGLQFLFEYFSETQRNKGNFPGRFSGRQFSNSRSEMNVSTLELGDSALYLCASSLYSGSYEQYFGPGTRLTVT.

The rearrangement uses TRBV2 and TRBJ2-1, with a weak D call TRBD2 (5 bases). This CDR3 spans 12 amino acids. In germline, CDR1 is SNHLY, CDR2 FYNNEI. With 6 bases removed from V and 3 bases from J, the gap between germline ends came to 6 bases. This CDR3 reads CASSSGYNEQFF. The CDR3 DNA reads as TGTGCCAGCAGCAGCGGCTACAATGAGCAGTTCTTC. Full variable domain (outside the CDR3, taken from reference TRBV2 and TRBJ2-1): EPEVTQTPSHQVTQMGQEVILRCVPISNHLYFYWYRQILGQKVEFLVSFYNNEISEKSEIFDDQFSVERPDGSNFTLKIRSTKLEDSAMYFCASSSGYNEQFFGPGTRLTVL.

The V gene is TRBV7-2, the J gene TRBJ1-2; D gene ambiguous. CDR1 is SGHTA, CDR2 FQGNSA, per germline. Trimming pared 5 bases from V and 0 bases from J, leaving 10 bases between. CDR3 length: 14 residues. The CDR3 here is CASSRESTNYGYTF. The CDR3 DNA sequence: TGTGCCAGCAGCCGAGAGTCCACTAACTATGGCTACACCTTC.

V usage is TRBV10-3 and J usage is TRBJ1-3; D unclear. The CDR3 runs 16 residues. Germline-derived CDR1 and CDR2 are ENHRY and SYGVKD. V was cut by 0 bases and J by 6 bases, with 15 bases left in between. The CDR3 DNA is TGTGCCATCAGTGAGTCAGGGTCCGAGAACTCAAACACCATATATTTT. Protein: CAISESGSENSNTIYF.

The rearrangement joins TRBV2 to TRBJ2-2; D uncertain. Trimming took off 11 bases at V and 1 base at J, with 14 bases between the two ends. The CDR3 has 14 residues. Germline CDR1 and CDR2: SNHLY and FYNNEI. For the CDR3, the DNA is TGTGCCGGTTCCGGACGGATGAACACCGGGGAGCTGTTTTTT. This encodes CAGSGRMNTGELFF.

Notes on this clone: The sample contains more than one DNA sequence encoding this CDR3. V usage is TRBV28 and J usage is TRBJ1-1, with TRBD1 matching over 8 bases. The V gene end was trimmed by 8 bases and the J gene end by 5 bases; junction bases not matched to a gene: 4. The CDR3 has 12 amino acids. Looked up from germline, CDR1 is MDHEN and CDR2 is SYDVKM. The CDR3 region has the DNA TGTGCCAGCCGAACAGGGGGTACTGAAGCTTTCTTT. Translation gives CASRTGGTEAFF.

CDR3 loop: CASSLAGGVNEQYF. CDR3 bases: TGTGCCAGCAGTTTAGCGGGAGGGGTGAACGAGCAGTACTTC. V and J are TRBV2 and TRBJ2-7; 11 nucleotides align to TRBD2. The CDR3 runs 14 residues. Germline-derived CDR1 and CDR2 are SNHLY and FYNNEI. The V segment lost 5 bases and the J segment 5 bases; nucleotides outside the gene matches: 5. The whole variable domain, filled in from reference TRBV2 and TRBJ2-7, reads EPEVTQTPSHQVTQMGQEVILRCVPISNHLYFYWYRQILGQKVEFLVSFYNNEISEKSEIFDDQFSVERPDGSNFTLKIRSTKLEDSAMYFCASSLAGGVNEQYFGPGTRLTVT.

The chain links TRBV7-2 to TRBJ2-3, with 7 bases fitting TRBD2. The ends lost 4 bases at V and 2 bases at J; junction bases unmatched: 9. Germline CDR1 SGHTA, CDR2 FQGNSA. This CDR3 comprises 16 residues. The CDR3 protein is CASSWSGGTATDTQYF. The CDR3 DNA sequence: TGTGCCAGCAGCTGGTCGGGGGGTACCGCCACAGATACGCAGTATTTT.

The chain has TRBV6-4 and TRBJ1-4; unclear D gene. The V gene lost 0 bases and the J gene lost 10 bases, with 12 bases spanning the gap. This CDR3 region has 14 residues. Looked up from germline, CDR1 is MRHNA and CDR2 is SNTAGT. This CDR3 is CASSDSGKGAKLFF. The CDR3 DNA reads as TGTGCCAGCAGTGACTCTGGAAAGGGTGCAAAACTGTTTTTT.

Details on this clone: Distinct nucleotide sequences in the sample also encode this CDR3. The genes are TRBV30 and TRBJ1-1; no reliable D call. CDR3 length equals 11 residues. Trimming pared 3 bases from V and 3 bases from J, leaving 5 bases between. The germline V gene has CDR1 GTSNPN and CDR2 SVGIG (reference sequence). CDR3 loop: CAWREDTEAFF. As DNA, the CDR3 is TGTGCCTGGAGGGAGGACACTGAAGCTTTCTTT.

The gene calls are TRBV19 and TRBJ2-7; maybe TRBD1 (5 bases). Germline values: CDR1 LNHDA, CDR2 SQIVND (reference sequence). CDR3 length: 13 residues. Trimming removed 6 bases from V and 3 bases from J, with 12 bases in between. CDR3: CASRAGPGYEQYF. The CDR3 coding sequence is TGTGCCAGTAGAGCAGGGCCAGGCTACGAGCAGTACTTC.

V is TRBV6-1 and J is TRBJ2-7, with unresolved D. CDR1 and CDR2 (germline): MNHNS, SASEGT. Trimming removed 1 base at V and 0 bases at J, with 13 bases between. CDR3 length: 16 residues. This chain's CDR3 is CASSEVPAQGSYEQYF. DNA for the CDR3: TGTGCCAGCAGTGAAGTTCCAGCTCAAGGCTCCTACGAGCAGTACTTC.